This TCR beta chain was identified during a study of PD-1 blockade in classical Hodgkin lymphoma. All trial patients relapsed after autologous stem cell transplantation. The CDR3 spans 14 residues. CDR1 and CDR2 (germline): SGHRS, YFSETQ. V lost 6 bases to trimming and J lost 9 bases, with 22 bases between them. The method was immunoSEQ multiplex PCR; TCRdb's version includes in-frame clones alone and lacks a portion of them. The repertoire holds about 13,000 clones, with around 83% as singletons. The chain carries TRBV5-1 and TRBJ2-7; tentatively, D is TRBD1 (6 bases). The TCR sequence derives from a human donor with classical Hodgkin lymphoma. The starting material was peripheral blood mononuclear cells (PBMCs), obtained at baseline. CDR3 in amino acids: CASTLGHGQGGQYF. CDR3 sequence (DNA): TGCGCCAGCACCCTAGGTCATGGTCAAGGGGGGCAGTACTTC.